The text below deals with one T cell receptor beta chain. No antigen is known for it. This entry is derived from a study of cytomegalovirus exposure and HLA in healthy donors. Background on the study: Clustering assigned 70% to 90% of the approximately 400 genotyped donors to the Caucasian-associated ancestry cluster.

Primers: 60 Vbeta forward and 13 Jbeta reverse. Some clones are missing from TCRdb's copy, which holds only in-frame ones; the method was immunoSEQ multiplex PCR. There are 200,000 to 300,000 clones in the sample; about 80% occur only once, and roughly 7.4% lies in the top ten. Germline CDR1 is SEHNR and CDR2 is FQNEAQ (reference sequence). This CDR3 has 10 residues. V lost 5 bases and J 13 bases, leaving 6 bases between the germline ends. Whole-study results and caveats: Presence/absence analyses rested on an assumption that sequencing depth was roughly uniform across donors. According to a later analysis, donors in an Asian-associated ancestry cluster reportedly had fewer N-insertions than the approximately 720-donor mean.

The TCR comes from an older woman in good health and CMV-seropositive. V gene TRBV7-9 combines with J gene TRBJ1-6; D ambiguous. The specimen was PBMCs. CDR3 sequence: CASSPMPLHF. The CDR3 DNA reads TGTGCCAGCAGCCCCATGCCCCTCCACTTT.